Presented here are 27 T cell receptor beta chains from one specimen sequenced in a study of blood T cell repertoires in COVID-19. Method: immunoSEQ multiplex PCR; TCRdb's copy keeps in-frame clones and lacks some. The sample records around 160,000 clones, over 75% being singletons. Specimen: PBMCs or T cells enriched from blood (not recorded which). The receptors were gathered from a man aged 45-65 years who had recovered from COVID-19.

The chain couples TRBV12-3 or TRBV12-4 to TRBJ2-3, with unresolved D. The CDR3 has 11 amino acids. V lost 0 bases and J 8 bases, leaving 3 bases between the germline ends. CDR3 loop: CASSLAATQYF. In DNA, the CDR3 is TGTGCCAGCAGTTTAGCGGCTACGCAGTATTTT.

This clone came up a few times. This chain uses TRBV6-5 with TRBJ2-2; maybe TRBD1 (5 bases). CDR1 is MNHEY and CDR2 is SVGAGI in the germline V gene. The CDR3 loop spans 14 amino acids. The V end lost 8 bases, the J end lost 6 bases, and 16 bases lay between the germline ends. CDR3 protein: CASEAPGMAGELFF. In DNA, the CDR3 is TGTGCCAGCGAAGCCCCAGGGATGGCCGGGGAGCTGTTTTTT.

This clone has only one observation. CDR3 sequence (DNA): TGTGCCAGCAGCCAAGATAGGGAGGGCTATGGCTACACCTTC. It specifies CASSQDREGYGYTF. The chain joins TRBV3-1 (or the pseudogene TRBV3-2) to TRBJ1-2; D is unclear. CDR3 size: 14 residues. V lost 0 bases, J lost 4 bases, and 9 bases lay in between. Germline-derived CDR1 and CDR2 are LGHDT and YNNKEL (reference sequence).

This chain's CDR3 is CASSAQGLPGETQYF. CDR3 in DNA: TGTGCCAGCAGCGCCCAGGGACTGCCTGGCGAGACCCAGTACTTC. V and J are TRBV7-2 and TRBJ2-5, with D possibly TRBD2 on 6 matching bases. Germline lookup yields CDR1 SGHTA and CDR2 FQGNSA. The V end was cut by 5 bases, the J end by 5 bases, with 18 bases between. The CDR3 totals 15 residues.

The J gene is TRBJ2-1, the V gene TRBV28; 7 bases line up with TRBD2. The J segment lost 15 bases and the V segment lost 5 bases, leaving 16 bases of the junction unmatched. Germline-derived CDR1 and CDR2 are MDHEN and SYDVKM. There are 14 residues in the CDR3. CDR3: CASSTLIEAGVLFF. The CDR3 nucleotides read TGTGCCAGCAGTACCCTTATCGAGGCGGGGGTACTGTTCTTC.

The chain is built from TRBV19 and TRBJ1-2, with D hard to call. CDR3 length: 13 residues. Germline values: CDR1 LNHDA, CDR2 SQIVND (reference sequence). The V end was cut by 0 bases, the J end by 4 bases, with 6 bases between. CDR3 residues: CASSIEPVYGYTF. The CDR3 DNA sequence: TGTGCCAGTAGTATAGAACCGGTCTATGGCTACACCTTC.

The gene calls are TRBV6-2 or TRBV6-3 and TRBJ1-2; D gene unclear. CDR1 and CDR2 (germline): MNHEY, SVGEGT. V was shortened by 3 bases and J by 0 bases, with 5 bases between the two germline ends. CDR3 length: 13 residues. The CDR3, as DNA: TGTGCCAGCAGTTATAGCACTAACTATGGCTACACCTTC. Translated: CASSYSTNYGYTF.

The chain couples TRBV11-2 to TRBJ2-7, with TRBD1 as a possible D gene (5 bases). Trimming took off 1 base at V and 7 bases at J, with 11 bases between the two ends. The CDR3 has 13 residues. Germline lookup yields CDR1 SGHAT and CDR2 FQNNGV. CDR3 bases: TGTGCCAGCAGCTTAGTGTGGGGCCTGGAGCAGTACTTC. This sequence encodes CASSLVWGLEQYF.

The chain carries TRBV27 and TRBJ1-5, with D maybe TRBD1 (6 bases). CDR1 is MNHEY and CDR2 is SMNVEV in the germline V gene (reference sequence). V dropped 6 bases and J dropped 4 bases, with 7 bases sitting between them. The CDR3 spans 12 residues. The CDR3 reads CASRTGNQPQHF. The CDR3 DNA sequence: TGTGCCAGCAGAACAGGGAATCAGCCCCAGCATTTT.

The rearrangement links TRBV19 to TRBJ2-7, with TRBD1 identical over 8 bases. This CDR3 contains 14 residues. The germline V gene encodes CDR1 LNHDA and CDR2 SQIVND (reference sequence). Germline trimming cut 5 bases from V and 5 bases from J; bases unmatched to any gene: 8. The DNA of the CDR3 is TGTGCCAGTAGTTCCGGACAGGGTCGGGACGAGCAGTACTTC. This gives the protein CASSSGQGRDEQYF.

This chain joins TRBV10-2 and TRBJ1-5, with D uncertain. Trimming removed 2 bases from V and 4 bases from J, with 9 bases in between. Per germline, CDR1 WSHSY and CDR2 SAAADI. The CDR3 sequence is 14 residues long. The CDR3, as DNA: TGCGCCAGCAGTGAGCTGACACGGAATCAGCCCCAGCATTTT. Translation gives CASSELTRNQPQHF.

The V and J genes are TRBV5-1 and TRBJ2-3; 7 positions agree with TRBD2. With 0 bases clipped from V and 0 bases from J, the junction kept 4 bases outside the gene matches. Germline-derived CDR1 and CDR2 are SGHRS and YFSETQ. This CDR3 is 16 amino acids long. The CDR3 loop is CASSLGPAGSTDTQYF. Here the CDR3 DNA reads TGCGCCAGCAGCTTGGGCCCAGCGGGGAGCACAGATACGCAGTATTTT.

The chain links TRBV7-6 to TRBJ2-1; 8 positions match TRBD2. J gave up 8 bases and V 1 base, and 7 bases lay outside the gene matches. Germline lookup yields CDR1 SGHVS and CDR2 FNYEAQ. This CDR3 spans 15 amino acids. CDR3 bases: TGTGCCAGCAGCTTAGGACCTCTAGCGGGCGATGAGCAGTTCTTC. It codes for CASSLGPLAGDEQFF.

CDR3 sequence: CASSSRVGYYNEQFF. For the CDR3, the DNA is TGTGCCAGCAGCTCCAGGGTTGGGTACTACAATGAGCAGTTCTTC. The rearrangement links TRBV5-8 to TRBJ2-1, with TRBD1 as a possible D gene (5 bases). This CDR3 region has 15 residues. The V gene's germline CDR1 is SGHTS and CDR2 YDEGEE. Trimming cost V 3 bases and J 3 bases, with 13 bases left between them.

V and J are TRBV4-2 and TRBJ2-2; the D gene is possibly TRBD1 (5 bases). The V and J ends lost 0 bases and 5 bases respectively, with 7 bases between them. Germline CDR1 reads LGHNA; CDR2 reads YNFKEQ. The CDR3 sequence is 14 residues long. CDR3 protein: CASSQDRGTGELFF. In nucleotides, the CDR3 is TGTGCCAGCAGCCAAGATAGGGGAACCGGGGAGCTGTTTTTT.

This clone has a handful of counts. The chain combines TRBV4-2 with TRBJ1-2; 7 bases match TRBD1. The CDR3 contains 15 residues. CDR1 and CDR2 from the germline V gene are LGHNA and YNFKEQ. The junction had 11 bases not matched to a gene; V was cut back by 4 bases and J by 6 bases. CDR3 DNA sequence: TGTGCCAGCAGCCGGGTAACCGGGACAGAAGATGGCTACACCTTC. Amino acids: CASSRVTGTEDGYTF.

The chain recombines TRBV24-1 with TRBJ1-6; D unresolved. V was cut by 9 bases and J by 0 bases, with 5 bases left in between. CDR3 length equals 13 residues. Germline assignment: CDR1 KGHDR and CDR2 SFDVKD. CDR3 DNA sequence: TGTGCCACCCGTAGCTCCTATAATTCACCCCTCCACTTT. This gives the protein CATRSSYNSPLHF.

This chain links TRBV28 with TRBJ2-7, with TRBD1 matching 9 bases. The CDR3 runs 16 residues. V shed 6 bases, J shed 5 bases, and the junction held 14 bases outside the gene matches. The germline V gene encodes CDR1 MDHEN and CDR2 SYDVKM. This chain's CDR3 is CASSLIHPGQGHEQYF. The CDR3 region has the DNA TGTGCCAGCAGCCTTATACACCCGGGACAGGGACACGAGCAGTACTTC.

V gene TRBV6-6 combines with J gene TRBJ2-5, with unresolved D. The germline CDR1 and CDR2 sequences are MNHNY and SVGAGI (reference sequence). Trimming shortened V by 4 bases and J by 2 bases, and 5 bases separated the two germline ends. The CDR3 runs 12 residues. The CDR3 DNA reads as TGTGCCAGCAGTTCCCAGCAAGAGACCCAGTACTTC. Its translation is CASSSQQETQYF.

This clone was seen a handful of times. The CDR3 nucleotides read TGTGCCAGCAGCTTGACAGGGTTGGGCACCGGGGAGCTGTTTTTT. It is translated as CASSLTGLGTGELFF. This chain joins TRBV5-5 and TRBJ2-2; possibly TRBD1 for D (6 bases). The germline CDR1 and CDR2 sequences are SGHKS and YYEKEE (reference sequence). Trimming took 1 base from V and 4 from J, leaving 11 bases between them. The CDR3 extends over 15 amino acids. The whole variable domain, remainder taken from reference TRBV5-5 and TRBJ2-2, is DAGVTQSPTHLIKTRGQQVTLRCSPISGHKSVSWYQQVLGQGPQFIFQYYEKEERGRGNFPDRFSARQFPNYSSELNVNALLLGDSALYLCASSLTGLGTGELFFGEGSRLTVL.

V and J are TRBV5-1 and TRBJ2-1, with TRBD2 identical over 10 bases. The V gene end was trimmed by 7 bases and the J gene end by 6 bases; junction bases not matched to a gene: 10. The CDR3 covers 15 residues. Germline V gene data show CDR1 as SGHRS and CDR2 as YFSETQ. Here the CDR3 reads CASGQAGGPVNEQFF. The CDR3 DNA reads as TGCGCCAGCGGTCAAGCGGGAGGGCCCGTCAATGAGCAGTTCTTC.

The V and J genes are TRBV28 and TRBJ2-3; 13 bases agree with TRBD2. This CDR3 has 17 amino acids. Trimming at V came to 5 bases and at J to 5 bases, leaving 10 bases not matched to a gene. Germline CDR1 MDHEN, CDR2 SYDVKM. CDR3 sequence: CASSRLAGGFLQDTQYF. The DNA for the CDR3 is TGTGCCAGCAGTCGACTAGCGGGAGGATTTCTTCAAGATACGCAGTATTTT.

This sequence joins TRBV5-1 and TRBJ2-1, with TRBD1 as a possible D gene (6 bases). This CDR3 has 13 residues. CDR1 and CDR2 from the germline V gene are SGHRS and YFSETQ. The V and J ends lost 4 bases and 5 bases respectively, with 10 bases between them. The CDR3 spells CASSLRTDNEQFF. In DNA form, the CDR3 reads TGCGCCAGCAGCCTAAGGACAGACAATGAGCAGTTCTTC.

V gene TRBV24-1 combines with J gene TRBJ1-5; D gene uncertain. The CDR3 is 12 amino acids. V was trimmed by 1 base and J by 11 bases, leaving 8 bases between them. Germline CDR1 reads KGHDR; CDR2 reads SFDVKD. CDR3 DNA: TGTGCCACCAGTGATTTCTTCGGGGCCCAGCATTTT. It translates to CATSDFFGAQHF.

The chain employs TRBV5-1 and TRBJ2-1; D possibly corresponds to TRBD1 (5 bases). V lost 0 bases to trimming and J lost 2 bases, with 9 bases between them. Germline values: CDR1 SGHRS, CDR2 YFSETQ. The CDR3 is 15 residues long. The DNA for the CDR3 is TGCGCCAGCAGCTTGGGCAGGGCCGCCTACAATGAGCAGTTCTTC. Amino acids: CASSLGRAAYNEQFF.

The CDR3 nucleotides read TGTGCCGCACAGGGAAGAGGGACAGCGACCAGGAACACTGAAGCTTTCTTT. Its protein is CAAQGRGTATRNTEAFF. The genes are TRBV10-3 and TRBJ1-1; TRBD1 aligns across 7 bases. Trimming at V came to 11 bases and at J to 1 base, leaving 19 bases not matched to a gene. The CDR3 spans 17 residues. Germline V CDR1 and CDR2: ENHRY, SYGVKD.

This clone was observed a few times. The chain employs TRBV3-1 (or the pseudogene TRBV3-2) and TRBJ1-4; 9 bases match TRBD1. In germline, CDR1 is LGHDT, CDR2 YNNKEL (reference sequence). The CDR3 length is 16 residues. Losses at the gene ends were 2 bases for V and 5 bases for J; bases not matched to a gene: 6. For the CDR3, the DNA is TGTGCCAGCAGCCAATACGGGACAGGGCCAAATGAAAAACTGTTTTTT. It encodes CASSQYGTGPNEKLFF.